Listed here are 23 T cell receptor beta chains from one sample, sequenced in a study of T cells after yellow fever vaccination. TCRdb reanalysed the 5' RACE reads using MiXCR and keeps one entry per CDR3 protein. Seen here are under 550,000 distinct CDR3 sequences, 20% to 25% observed once, and the top ten hold roughly a sixth. The sequences come from PBMCs, collected about 21 days after the first yellow fever vaccination. The receptor source for this set is a man in his late teens or twenties who received the YFV17D yellow fever vaccine.

V usage is TRBV9 and J usage is TRBJ2-3; 7 bases are a match to TRBD2. CDR1 is SGDLS and CDR2 is YYNGEE in the germline V gene. The CDR3 is made up of 16 amino acids. The V gene end was trimmed by 3 bases and the J gene end by 1 base; junction bases not matched to a gene: 8. CDR3 coding DNA: TGTGCCAGCAGCGCCGAAGGGCTAGCGGGCACAGATACGCAGTATTTT. It codes for CASSAEGLAGTDTQYF.

The rearrangement joins TRBV4-2 to TRBJ1-5; D is undetermined. With 1 base removed from V and 4 bases from J, the gap between germline ends came to 11 bases. This CDR3 has 15 residues. Germline assignment: CDR1 LGHNA and CDR2 YNFKEQ. CDR3 residues: CASSQAGRTNQPQHF. The CDR3 coding sequence is TGTGCCAGCAGCCAAGCGGGCAGGACTAATCAGCCCCAGCATTTT.

This clonotype appeared many times. This chain joins TRBV7-9 and TRBJ2-7; D gene ambiguous. The ends were cut back, 4 bases at V and 6 bases at J, with 16 bases in the middle. Per germline, CDR1 SEHNR and CDR2 FQNEAQ (reference sequence). The CDR3 is 14 amino acids. For the CDR3, the DNA is TGTGCCAGCAGCTCCCTCCTTACTGGGGTCGAGCAGTACTTC. It specifies CASSSLLTGVEQYF.

This clonotype was counted at least ten times. The V call is TRBV5-1, the J call TRBJ2-1; 8 bases are a match to TRBD1. V shed 0 bases and J 6 bases; nucleotides not matched to a gene: 14. The CDR3 has 18 residues. Per the germline V gene, CDR1 is SGHRS and CDR2 is YFSETQ. The CDR3 sequence: CASSLEDRVVIIGNEQFF. CDR3 sequence (DNA): TGCGCCAGCAGCTTGGAGGACAGGGTAGTCATCATTGGCAATGAGCAGTTCTTC.

This clonotype was seen more than once but under ten times. The chain employs TRBV18 and TRBJ2-7; D may be TRBD1 or TRBD2 (5 bases each). Germline V CDR1 and CDR2: KGHSH, LQKENI. The CDR3 has 17 amino acids. Trimming removed 3 bases from V and 3 bases from J, with 21 bases in between. The CDR3 region is CASSPPASGGTDYEQYF. In DNA, the CDR3 is TGTGCCAGCTCACCTCCCGCGTCTGGGGGAACCGACTACGAGCAGTACTTC.

The J gene is TRBJ2-3, the V gene TRBV5-6, with TRBD1 matching over 8 bases. Germline V gene lookup returns CDR1 SGHDT and CDR2 YYEEEE. V shed 4 bases and J 1 base; nucleotides not matched to a gene: 5. This CDR3 region has 15 residues. The CDR3: CASSLRTGRTDTQYF. CDR3 coding DNA: TGTGCCAGCAGCCTACGGACAGGGCGCACAGATACGCAGTATTTT.

The chain is built from TRBV28 and TRBJ1-6; possible D gene TRBD1, 5 bases. V lost 8 bases to trimming and J lost 1 base, with 15 bases between them. This CDR3 has 16 residues. CDR1 is MDHEN, CDR2 SYDVKM, per germline. The CDR3 here is CASGSDGASYNSPLHF. The DNA for the CDR3 is TGTGCCAGCGGCTCGGACGGGGCGTCCTATAATTCACCCCTCCACTTT.

This clonotype was seen only a few times. J is TRBJ2-6 and V is TRBV7-3, with 7 bases matching TRBD2. The CDR3 loop spans 16 amino acids. Germline values: CDR1 SGHTA, CDR2 FQGTGA. Trimming took 5 bases from V and 2 from J; bases not matched to a gene: 6. DNA of the CDR3: TGTGCCAGCAGCAGACTCGGGGGGACTGGGGCCAACGTCCTGACTTTC. Translating gives CASSRLGGTGANVLTF.

The chain recombines TRBV20-1 with TRBJ1-1; D is possibly TRBD1 (6 bases). V was shortened by 5 bases and J by 1 base, with 14 bases between the two germline ends. This CDR3 contains 14 residues. Per the germline V gene, CDR1 is DFQATT and CDR2 is SNEGSKA (reference sequence). CDR3 sequence: CSAYLSGANTEAFF. CDR3 nucleotides: TGCAGTGCTTACCTTTCGGGGGCGAACACTGAAGCTTTCTTT.

The chain uses TRBV9 and TRBJ1-3; D not certain. This CDR3 spans 16 amino acids. Trimming took off 4 bases at V and 0 bases at J, with 14 bases between the two ends. CDR1 and CDR2 from the germline V gene are SGDLS and YYNGEE. In DNA form, the CDR3 reads TGTGCCAGCAGCCCACAAACAGTTTCCTCTGGAAACACCATATATTTT. Translated, it gives CASSPQTVSSGNTIYF.

The chain employs TRBV10-3 and TRBJ2-5; the D gene is possibly TRBD1 (6 bases). Germline V lookup: CDR1 ENHRY, CDR2 SYGVKD. This CDR3 comprises 12 residues. V was trimmed by 9 bases and J by 2 bases, leaving 10 bases between them. The CDR3 bases are TGTGCCATTGCCGACAGGCAAGAGACCCAGTACTTC. It yields the protein CAIADRQETQYF.

A few counts support this clonotype. This chain joins TRBV18 and TRBJ2-7, with 7 bases aligning to TRBD1. The CDR3 is made up of 14 amino acids. The V and J ends lost 0 bases and 2 bases, in that order; junction bases with no gene match: 1. Germline assignment: CDR1 KGHSH and CDR2 LQKENI. The CDR3 sequence is CASSPPGTAYEQYF. DNA for the CDR3: TGTGCCAGCTCACCACCCGGGACAGCCTACGAGCAGTACTTC.

This clonotype was seen more than once but under ten times. The chain uses TRBV6-2 or TRBV6-3 and TRBJ2-5, with TRBD2 identical over 10 bases. The length of the CDR3 is 17 residues. The trim removed 10 bases at V and 4 bases at J, leaving 18 bases unmatched. Germline lookup yields CDR1 MNHEY and CDR2 SVGEGT. In nucleotides, the CDR3 is TGTGCCACCCGAGGGGGTCTAGCGGGGGACTTTGCAGAGACCCAGTACTTC. It encodes CATRGGLAGDFAETQYF.

The V and J genes are TRBV7-9 and TRBJ1-1; 9 bases fit TRBD1. CDR3 length: 17 residues. Germline V gene sequence: CDR1 SEHNR, CDR2 FQNEAQ (reference sequence). V lost 5 bases, J lost 3 bases, and 13 bases stayed unmatched. CDR3 sequence: CASSLGTGGPQDTEAFF. CDR3 nucleotides: TGTGCCAGCAGCCTGGGAACAGGGGGCCCCCAGGACACTGAAGCTTTCTTT. Filled out from reference TRBV7-9 and TRBJ1-1, the complete variable domain reads DTGVSQNPRHKITKRGQNVTFRCDPISEHNRLYWYRQTLGQGPEFLTYFQNEAQLEKSRLLSDRFSAERPKGSFSTLEIQRTEQGDSAMYLCASSLGTGGPQDTEAFFGQGTRLTVV.

The table lists this clonotype with a few counts. J is TRBJ1-2 and V is TRBV12-3 or TRBV12-4; possibly TRBD1 for D (5 bases). V lost 2 bases, J lost 8 bases, and 12 bases lay in between. This CDR3 is built from 13 residues. The CDR3 spells CASSLRTLSGYTF. Written as DNA, the CDR3 is TGTGCCAGCAGTTTAAGGACATTGTCCGGCTACACCTTC.

A few counts support this clonotype. The chain has TRBV29-1 and TRBJ2-3; TRBD2 might be the D (6 bases). The CDR3 extends over 13 amino acids. The V gene lost 6 bases and the J gene lost 2 bases, with 12 bases spanning the gap. Germline CDR1 is SQVTM and CDR2 is ANQGSEA. Written as DNA, the CDR3 is TGCAGCGTGGGAGGTGTCAACACAGATACGCAGTATTTT. Its protein is CSVGGVNTDTQYF.

This clonotype has more than one count but fewer than ten. This chain connects TRBV2 to TRBJ1-2, with D perhaps matching TRBD1 (5 bases). The CDR3 totals 14 residues. V was trimmed by 6 bases and J by 4 bases, leaving 15 bases between them. CDR1 SNHLY and CDR2 FYNNEI come from the germline V gene. The chain's CDR3 is CASSPRQGFYGYTF. The DNA for the CDR3 is TGTGCCAGCAGCCCCCGTCAGGGATTCTATGGCTACACCTTC.

The chain has TRBV7-9 and TRBJ2-1; 8 positions agree with TRBD2. Germline V CDR1 and CDR2: SEHNR, FQNEAQ (reference sequence). This CDR3 has 13 amino acids. V shed 5 bases, J shed 7 bases, and the junction held 4 bases outside the gene matches. CDR3 DNA: TGTGCCAGCAGCGAGGGACTAGGGAATGAGCAGTTCTTC. Residues: CASSEGLGNEQFF. Full variable domain (missing parts from reference TRBV7-9 and TRBJ2-1): DTGVSQNPRHKITKRGQNVTFRCDPISEHNRLYWYRQTLGQGPEFLTYFQNEAQLEKSRLLSDRFSAERPKGSFSTLEIQRTEQGDSAMYLCASSEGLGNEQFFGPGTRLTVL.

This clonotype turned up a few times. This chain uses TRBV5-1 with TRBJ1-1; D is ambiguous. The CDR3 extends over 12 amino acids. Per germline, CDR1 SGHRS and CDR2 YFSETQ. V was pared by 7 bases and J by 2 bases, with 9 bases between. The chain's CDR3 is CASRQENTEAFF. DNA for the CDR3: TGCGCCAGCCGGCAAGAAAACACTGAAGCTTTCTTT.

V and J are TRBV5-1 and TRBJ2-5; D gene ambiguous. This CDR3 comprises 14 residues. Germline CDR1 is SGHRS and CDR2 is YFSETQ. V shed 0 bases and J shed 5 bases, with 11 bases lying between them. Here the CDR3 DNA reads TGCGCCAGCAGCTTGGATGGGCGCGTGGAGACCCAGTACTTC. It translates to CASSLDGRVETQYF.

This clonotype was seen a handful of times. The gene calls are TRBV27 and TRBJ2-7; possible D gene TRBD1, 6 bases. The CDR3 consists of 14 residues. Per germline, CDR1 MNHEY and CDR2 SMNVEV (reference sequence). With 5 bases removed from V and 0 bases from J, the gap between germline ends came to 11 bases. Here the CDR3 reads CASSSTGSSYEQYF. Written as DNA, the CDR3 is TGTGCCAGCAGTAGCACAGGGAGCTCCTACGAGCAGTACTTC.

The chain employs TRBV20-1 and TRBJ2-4; D gene ambiguous. V was trimmed by 3 bases and J by 4 bases, leaving 7 bases between them. CDR1 and CDR2 from the germline V gene are DFQATT and SNEGSKA (reference sequence). This CDR3 is built from 12 residues. DNA for the CDR3: TGCAGTGCTAGGAGCAGTAAAAACATTCAGTACTTC. Translation: CSARSSKNIQYF.

The genes are TRBV5-1 and TRBJ2-3; 8 nucleotides align to TRBD2. J was trimmed by 2 bases and V by 4 bases; bases with no gene match: 9. Germline CDR1 reads SGHRS; CDR2 reads YFSETQ. The CDR3 loop spans 16 amino acids. The CDR3 region is CASSLQAGDITDTQYF. The CDR3 DNA is TGCGCCAGCAGCCTTCAAGCGGGAGACATCACAGATACGCAGTATTTT.